This TCR beta chain was identified during a study of Graves' ophthalmopathy and Graves' hyperthyroidism. Orbital computed tomography and thyroid ultrasound, along with TRAb, serum thyroxine and clinical symptoms, underpinned diagnosis. PBMCs had their origin in fresh peripheral blood (roughly 11 ml). TCR beta CDR3 regions were amplified from RNA transcripts. First-round RT-PCR used HTBI primers; second-round multiplex PCR followed. TCRdb itself ran the multiplex PCR reads through MiXCR, one entry per CDR3 protein. The table records approximately 210,000 distinct CDR3 sequences, about 22% of them present only once. The table lists this clonotype with many counts. What was sequenced was peripheral blood. The sequence was obtained from a woman between 50 and 59 years old with Graves' ophthalmopathy.

The CDR3 nucleotides are TGCAGTGCTAGACCAACATTGGGACTAGCGGGAGTGTACGAGCAGTACTTC. Protein product: CSARPTLGLAGVYEQYF. V and J are TRBV20-1 and TRBJ2-7; 14 bases are shared with TRBD2. V was clipped by 2 bases and J by 4 bases; unmatched bases: 10. Germline V gives CDR1 DFQATT, CDR2 SNEGSKA (reference sequence). The CDR3 contains 17 residues.